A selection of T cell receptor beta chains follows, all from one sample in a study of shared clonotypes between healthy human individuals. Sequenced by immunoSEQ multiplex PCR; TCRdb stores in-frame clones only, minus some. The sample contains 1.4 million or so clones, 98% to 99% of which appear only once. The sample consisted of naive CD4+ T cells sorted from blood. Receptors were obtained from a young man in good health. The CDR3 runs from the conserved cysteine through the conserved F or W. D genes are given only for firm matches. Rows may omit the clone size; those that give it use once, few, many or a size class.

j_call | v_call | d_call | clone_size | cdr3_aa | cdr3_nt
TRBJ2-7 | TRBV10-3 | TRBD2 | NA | CAIRKTSGMKREGDEQYF | TGTGCCATCAGGAAGACTAGCGGGATGAAAAGAGAAGGGGACGAGCAGTACTTC
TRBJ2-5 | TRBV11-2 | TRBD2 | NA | CASGIRLARQETQYF | TGTGCCAGCGGCATCCGACTAGCGCGACAAGAGACCCAGTACTTC
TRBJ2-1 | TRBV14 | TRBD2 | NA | CASSQDRSGTSGKYNEQFF | TGTGCCAGCAGCCAAGATAGATCTGGGACTAGCGGGAAATACAATGAGCAGTTCTTC
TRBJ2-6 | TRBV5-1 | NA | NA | CASSLGPTTGANVLTF | TGCGCCAGCAGCCTCGGGCCAACCACTGGGGCCAACGTCCTGACTTTC
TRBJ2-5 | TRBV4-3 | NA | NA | CASSQEGLAQETQYF | TGCGCCAGCAGCCAAGAAGGGCTAGCGCAAGAGACCCAGTACTTC
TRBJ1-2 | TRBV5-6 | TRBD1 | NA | CASSFDGTGVYGYTF | TGTGCCAGCAGCTTCGACGGGACAGGGGTTTATGGCTACACCTTC
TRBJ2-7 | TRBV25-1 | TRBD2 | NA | CASSGTSGAYEQYF | TGTGCCAGCAGTGGGACTAGCGGAGCCTACGAGCAGTACTTC
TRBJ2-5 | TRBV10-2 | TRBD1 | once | CASRRWDRPQETQYF | TGCGCCAGCAGAAGATGGGACAGGCCCCAGGAGACCCAGTACTTC
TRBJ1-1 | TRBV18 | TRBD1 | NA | CASSPPGQGAMNTEAFF | TGTGCCAGCTCACCACCGGGACAGGGGGCTATGAACACTGAAGCTTTCTTT
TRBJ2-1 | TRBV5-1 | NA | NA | CASSLDPAGIYNEQFF | TGCGCCAGCAGCTTGGATCCAGCGGGCATCTACAATGAGCAGTTCTTC
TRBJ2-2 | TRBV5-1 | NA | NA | CASSFEGVNTGELFF | TGCGCCAGCAGCTTTGAGGGAGTCAACACCGGGGAGCTGTTTTTT
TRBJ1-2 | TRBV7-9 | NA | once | CASSLAGYRTYGYTF | TGTGCCAGCAGCTTAGCTGGTTACAGGACTTATGGCTACACCTTC
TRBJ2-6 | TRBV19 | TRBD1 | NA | CASRGQGVLSGANVLTF | TGTGCCAGTCGAGGACAGGGGGTACTTTCTGGGGCCAACGTCCTGACTTTC
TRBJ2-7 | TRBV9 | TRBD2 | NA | CASSGKTGLAGGDEQYF | TGTGCCAGCAGCGGAAAAACCGGACTAGCGGGAGGAGATGAGCAGTACTTC
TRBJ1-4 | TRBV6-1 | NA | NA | CASSGLRTESYSNEKLFF | TGTGCCAGCAGTGGGTTAAGGACAGAATCCTACTCTAATGAAAAACTGTTTTTT
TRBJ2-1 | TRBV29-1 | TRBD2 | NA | CSVALAGDYEQFF | TGCAGCGTGGCCCTAGCGGGAGATTATGAGCAGTTCTTC
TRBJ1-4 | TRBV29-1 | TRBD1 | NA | CSVFQGASNEKLFF | TGCAGCGTTTTTCAGGGGGCGTCGAATGAAAAACTGTTTTTT
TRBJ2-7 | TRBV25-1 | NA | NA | CASSVTASYEQYF | TGTGCCAGCAGTGTGACCGCCAGCTACGAGCAGTACTTC
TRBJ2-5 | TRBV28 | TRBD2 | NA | CASSLVPSGETQYF | TGTGCCAGCAGTTTAGTTCCTAGCGGAGAGACCCAGTACTTC
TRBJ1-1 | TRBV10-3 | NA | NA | CAISAGMKEAFF | TGTGCCATCAGTGCAGGGATGAAAGAAGCTTTCTTT
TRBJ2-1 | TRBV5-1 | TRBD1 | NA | CASSFQGASSYNEQFF | TGCGCCAGCAGCTTCCAGGGGGCCAGCTCCTACAATGAGCAGTTCTTC
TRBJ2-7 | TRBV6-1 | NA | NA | CASSEAPYYEQYF | TGTGCCAGCAGTGAAGCCCCATACTACGAGCAGTACTTC
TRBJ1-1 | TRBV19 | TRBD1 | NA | CASSNTGAGNTEAFF | TGTGCCAGTAGTAACACAGGGGCCGGTAACACTGAAGCTTTCTTT
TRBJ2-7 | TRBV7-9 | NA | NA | CASSPNQGGEQYF | TGTGCCAGCAGCCCAAACCAAGGGGGCGAGCAGTACTTC
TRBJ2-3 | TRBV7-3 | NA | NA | CASSQEGTDTQYF | TGTGCCAGCAGCCAAGAGGGCACAGATACGCAGTATTTT
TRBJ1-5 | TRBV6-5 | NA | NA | CASSLRGNQPQHF | TGTGCCAGCTCGCTTCGGGGCAATCAGCCCCAGCATTTT
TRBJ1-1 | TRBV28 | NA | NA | CASRIQGGNTEAFF | TGTGCCAGCAGAATTCAAGGGGGGAACACTGAAGCTTTCTTT
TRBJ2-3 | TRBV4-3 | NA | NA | CASSQDRKGPDTQYF | TGCGCCAGCAGCCAAGATAGGAAGGGGCCAGATACGCAGTATTTT
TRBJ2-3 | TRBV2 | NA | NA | CASREDMDTQYF | TGTGCCAGCAGGGAGGACATGGATACGCAGTATTTT
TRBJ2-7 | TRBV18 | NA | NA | CASSPLGQLEYEQYF | TGTGCCAGCTCACCACTGGGCCAGCTAGAGTACGAGCAGTACTTC
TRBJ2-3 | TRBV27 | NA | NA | CAMIQGSSTDTQYF | TGTGCCATGATACAGGGTTCTAGCACAGATACGCAGTATTTT
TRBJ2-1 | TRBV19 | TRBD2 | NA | CASSIRGTSGVNEQFF | TGTGCCAGTAGTATTCGTGGGACTAGCGGGGTAAATGAGCAGTTCTTC
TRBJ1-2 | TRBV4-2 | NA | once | CASRWGEGGYTF | TGTGCCAGCAGATGGGGGGAGGGTGGCTACACCTTC
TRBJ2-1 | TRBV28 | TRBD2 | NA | CASSFGGRANEQFF | TGTGCCAGCAGTTTTGGCGGGAGGGCAAATGAGCAGTTCTTC
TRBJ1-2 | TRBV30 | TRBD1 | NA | CAWGTGSAYGYTF | TGTGCCTGGGGGACAGGTTCGGCCTATGGCTACACCTTC
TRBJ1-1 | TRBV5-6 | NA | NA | CASSPSWLSTEAFF | TGTGCCAGCAGCCCCTCTTGGCTGAGCACTGAAGCTTTCTTT
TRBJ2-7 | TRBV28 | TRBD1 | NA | CASTVPGQGKYEQYF | TGTGCCAGCACCGTACCGGGACAGGGGAAATACGAGCAGTACTTC
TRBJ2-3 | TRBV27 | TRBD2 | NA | CASRRRRLAGSTDTQYF | TGTGCCAGCAGGCGACGTCGACTAGCGGGCAGCACAGATACGCAGTATTTT
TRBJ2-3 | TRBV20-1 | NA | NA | CSAFIVDTQYF | TGCAGTGCTTTTATAGTGGATACGCAGTATTTT
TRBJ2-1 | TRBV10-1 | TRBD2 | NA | CASSVGGLATSEQFF | TGCGCCAGCAGTGTTGGGGGACTAGCCACGAGTGAGCAGTTCTTC
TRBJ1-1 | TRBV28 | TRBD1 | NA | CASRLRDRVWTEAFF | TGTGCCAGCAGACTCCGGGACAGGGTGTGGACTGAAGCTTTCTTT
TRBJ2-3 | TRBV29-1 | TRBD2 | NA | CSVERTSGSISDTQYF | TGCAGCGTTGAAAGGACTAGCGGGAGCATTTCAGATACGCAGTATTTT
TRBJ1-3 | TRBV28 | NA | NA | CASSLLSQGNTIYF | TGTGCCAGCAGTTTATTATCCCAGGGGAACACCATATATTTT
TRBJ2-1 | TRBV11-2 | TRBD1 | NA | CASVRDRVYNEQFF | TGTGCCAGCGTCCGGGACAGGGTTTACAATGAGCAGTTCTTC
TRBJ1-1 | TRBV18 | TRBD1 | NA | CASSPGQGNTEAFF | TGTGCCAGCTCCCCGGGACAGGGGAACACTGAAGCTTTCTTT
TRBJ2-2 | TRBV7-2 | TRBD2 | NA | CASSLVLLAGVPGELFF | TGTGCCAGCAGCTTAGTATTGCTAGCGGGAGTTCCCGGGGAGCTGTTTTTT
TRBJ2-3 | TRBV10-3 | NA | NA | CAITESMSTDTQYF | TGTGCCATCACTGAGAGTATGAGCACAGATACGCAGTATTTT
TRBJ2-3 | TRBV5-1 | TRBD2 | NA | CASSYKSGDLTDTQYF | TGCGCCAGCAGCTACAAAAGCGGGGATCTCACAGATACGCAGTATTTT
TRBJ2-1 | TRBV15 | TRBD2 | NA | CATSRESSGYYNEQFF | TGTGCCACCAGCAGGGAATCTAGCGGGTACTACAATGAGCAGTTCTTC
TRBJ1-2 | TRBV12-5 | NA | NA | CASDYGYTF | TGTGCTAGTGACTATGGCTACACCTTC
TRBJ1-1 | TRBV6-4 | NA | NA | CASSADRNTEAFF | TGTGCCAGCAGTGCGGACAGGAACACTGAAGCTTTCTTT
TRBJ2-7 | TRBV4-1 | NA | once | CASSSRVTSYEQYF | TGCGCCAGCAGCTCCCGGGTTACATCCTACGAGCAGTACTTC